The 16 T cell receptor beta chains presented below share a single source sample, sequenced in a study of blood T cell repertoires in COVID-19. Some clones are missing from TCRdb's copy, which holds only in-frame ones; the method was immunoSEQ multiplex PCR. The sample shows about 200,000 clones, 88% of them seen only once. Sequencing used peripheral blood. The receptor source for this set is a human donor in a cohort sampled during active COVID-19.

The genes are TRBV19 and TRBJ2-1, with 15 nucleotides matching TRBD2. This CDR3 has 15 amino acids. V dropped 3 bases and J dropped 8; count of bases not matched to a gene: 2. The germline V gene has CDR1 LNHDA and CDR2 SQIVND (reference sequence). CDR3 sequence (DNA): TGTGCCAGTAGTATGGGACTAGCGGGGGGCTATGAGCAGTTCTTC. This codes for CASSMGLAGGYEQFF. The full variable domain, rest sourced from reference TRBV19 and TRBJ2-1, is DGGITQSPKYLFRKEGQNVTLSCEQNLNHDAMYWYRQDPGQGLRLIYYSQIVNDFQKGDIAEGYSVSREKKESFPLTVTSAQKNPTAFYLCASSMGLAGGYEQFFGPGTRLTVL.

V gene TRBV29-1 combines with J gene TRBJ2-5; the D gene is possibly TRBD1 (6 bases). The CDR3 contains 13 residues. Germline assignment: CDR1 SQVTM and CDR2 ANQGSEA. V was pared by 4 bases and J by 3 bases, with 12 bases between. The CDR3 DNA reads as TGCAGCGTTGGGGGCACAGGGAAAGAGACCCAGTACTTC. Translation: CSVGGTGKETQYF.

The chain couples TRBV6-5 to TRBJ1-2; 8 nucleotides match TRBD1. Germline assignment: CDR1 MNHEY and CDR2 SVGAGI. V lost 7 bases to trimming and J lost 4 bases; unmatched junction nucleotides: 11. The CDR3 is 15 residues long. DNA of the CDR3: TGTGCCAGCATCAAAACAGGGGGACTCTTCTATGGCTACACCTTC. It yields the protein CASIKTGGLFYGYTF.

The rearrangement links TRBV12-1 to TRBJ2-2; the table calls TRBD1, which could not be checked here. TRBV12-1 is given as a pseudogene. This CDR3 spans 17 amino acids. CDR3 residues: CASSFADDRVSTGELFF. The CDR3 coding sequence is TGTGCCAGCAGCTTTGCCGATGACAGGGTCAGCACCGGGGAGCTGTTTTTT.

The CDR3 DNA sequence: TGTGCCAGCAGTTTTCCTTCCTACGAGCAGTACTTC. It yields the protein CASSFPSYEQYF. The rearrangement uses TRBV27 and TRBJ2-7, with D unclear. Trimming removed 3 bases at V and 1 base at J, with 4 bases between. This CDR3 is 12 amino acids long. Per the germline V gene, CDR1 is MNHEY and CDR2 is SMNVEV (reference sequence).

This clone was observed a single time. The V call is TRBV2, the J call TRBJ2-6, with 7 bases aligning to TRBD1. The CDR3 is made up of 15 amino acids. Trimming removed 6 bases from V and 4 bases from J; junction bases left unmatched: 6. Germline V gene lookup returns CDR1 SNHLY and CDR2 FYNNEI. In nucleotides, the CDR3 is TGTGCCAGCAGATTACAGGGGTCCGGGGCCAACGTCCTGACTTTC. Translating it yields CASRLQGSGANVLTF.

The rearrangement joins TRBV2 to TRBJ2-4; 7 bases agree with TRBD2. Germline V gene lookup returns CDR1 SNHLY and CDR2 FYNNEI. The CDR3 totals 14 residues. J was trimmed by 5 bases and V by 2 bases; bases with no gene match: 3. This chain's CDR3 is CASSEWGGENIQYF. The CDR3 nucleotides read TGTGCCAGCAGTGAATGGGGGGGGGAAAACATTCAGTACTTC.

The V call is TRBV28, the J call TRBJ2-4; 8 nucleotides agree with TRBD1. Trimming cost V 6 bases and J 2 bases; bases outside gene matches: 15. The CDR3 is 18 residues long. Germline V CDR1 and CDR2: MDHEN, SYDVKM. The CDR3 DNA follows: TGTGCCAGCAGACCAGGCGGAACAGGGGGAGGAACCAAAAACATTCAGTACTTC. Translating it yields CASRPGGTGGGTKNIQYF.

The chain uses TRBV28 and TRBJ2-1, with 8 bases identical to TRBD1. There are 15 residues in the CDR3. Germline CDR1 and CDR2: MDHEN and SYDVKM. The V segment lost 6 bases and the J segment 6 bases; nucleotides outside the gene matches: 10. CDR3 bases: TGTGCCAGCAGCCAGACAGGGGCCACTGGCAATGAGCAGTTCTTC. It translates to CASSQTGATGNEQFF.

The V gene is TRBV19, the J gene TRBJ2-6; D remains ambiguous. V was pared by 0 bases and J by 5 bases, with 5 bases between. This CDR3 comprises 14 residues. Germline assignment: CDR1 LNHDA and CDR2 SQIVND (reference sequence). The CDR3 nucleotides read TGTGCCAGTAGTATAGAGGAGAGGGCCAACGTCCTGACTTTC. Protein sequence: CASSIEERANVLTF.

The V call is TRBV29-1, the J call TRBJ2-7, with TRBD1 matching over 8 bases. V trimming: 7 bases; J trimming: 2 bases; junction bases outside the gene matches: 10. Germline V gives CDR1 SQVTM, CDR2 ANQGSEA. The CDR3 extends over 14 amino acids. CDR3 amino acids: CSAESGQVPYEQYF. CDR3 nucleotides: TGCAGCGCCGAATCGGGACAGGTACCCTACGAGCAGTACTTC.

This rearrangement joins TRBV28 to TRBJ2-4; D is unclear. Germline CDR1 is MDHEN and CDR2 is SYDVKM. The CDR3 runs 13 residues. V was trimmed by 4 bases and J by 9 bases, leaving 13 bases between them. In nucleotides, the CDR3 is TGTGCCAGCAGTTGGTTTCACAGTGGCATTCAGTACTTC. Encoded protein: CASSWFHSGIQYF. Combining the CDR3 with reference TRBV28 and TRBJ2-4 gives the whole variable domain DVKVTQSSRYLVKRTGEKVFLECVQDMDHENMFWYRQDPGLGLRLIYFSYDVKMKEKGDIPEGYSVSREKKERFSLILESASTNQTSMYLCASSWFHSGIQYFGAGTRLSVL.

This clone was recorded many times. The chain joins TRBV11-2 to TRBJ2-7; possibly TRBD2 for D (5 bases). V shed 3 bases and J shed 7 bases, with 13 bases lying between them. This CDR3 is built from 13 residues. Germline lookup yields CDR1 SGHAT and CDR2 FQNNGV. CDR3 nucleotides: TGTGCCAGCAGCTTTGGCGCCCGGAGGGAGCAGTACTTC. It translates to CASSFGARREQYF.

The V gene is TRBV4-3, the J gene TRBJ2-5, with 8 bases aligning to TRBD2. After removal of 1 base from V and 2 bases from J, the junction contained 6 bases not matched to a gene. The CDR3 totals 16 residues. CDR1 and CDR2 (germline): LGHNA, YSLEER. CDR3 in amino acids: CASSQAGSGGQETQYF. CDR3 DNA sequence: TGCGCCAGCAGCCAAGCTGGTTCGGGGGGGCAAGAGACCCAGTACTTC.

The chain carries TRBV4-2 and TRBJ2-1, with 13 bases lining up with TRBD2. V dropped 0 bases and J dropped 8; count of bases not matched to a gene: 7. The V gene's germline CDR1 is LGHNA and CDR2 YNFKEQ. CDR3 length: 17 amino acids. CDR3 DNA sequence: TGTGCCAGCAGCCAAGACCCTACTAGCGGGAGGGCCCATGAGCAGTTCTTC. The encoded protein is CASSQDPTSGRAHEQFF.

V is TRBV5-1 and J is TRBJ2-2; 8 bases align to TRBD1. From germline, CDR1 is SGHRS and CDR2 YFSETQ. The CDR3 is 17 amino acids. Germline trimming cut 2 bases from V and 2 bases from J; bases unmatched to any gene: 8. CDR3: CASSFGLRGLNTGELFF. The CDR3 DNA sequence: TGCGCCAGCAGCTTTGGCCTCAGGGGGCTCAACACCGGGGAGCTGTTTTTT.